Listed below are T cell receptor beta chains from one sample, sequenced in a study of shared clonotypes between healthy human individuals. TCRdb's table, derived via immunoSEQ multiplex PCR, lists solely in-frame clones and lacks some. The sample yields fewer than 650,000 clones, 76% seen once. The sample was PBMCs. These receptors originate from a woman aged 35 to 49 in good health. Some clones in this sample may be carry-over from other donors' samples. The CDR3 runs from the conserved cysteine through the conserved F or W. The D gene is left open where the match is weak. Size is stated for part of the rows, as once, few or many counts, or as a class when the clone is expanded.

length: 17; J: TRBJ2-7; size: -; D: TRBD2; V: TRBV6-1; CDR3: CASSEATSGLSSYEQYF; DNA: TGTGCCAGCAGTGAGGCGACTAGCGGCCTCAGCTCCTACGAGCAGTACTTC
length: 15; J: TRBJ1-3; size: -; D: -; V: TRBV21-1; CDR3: CAPWRLTGVLGTIYF; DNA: TGTGCCCCCTGGCGGCTGACAGGGGTATTGGGCACCATATATTTT
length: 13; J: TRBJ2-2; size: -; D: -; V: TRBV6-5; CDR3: CASSHEYTGELFF; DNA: TGTGCCAGCAGCCACGAGTACACCGGGGAGCTGTTTTTT
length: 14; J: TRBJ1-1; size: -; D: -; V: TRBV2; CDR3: CASSETQGGTEAFF; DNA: TGTGCCAGCAGTGAAACCCAGGGTGGGACTGAAGCTTTCTTT
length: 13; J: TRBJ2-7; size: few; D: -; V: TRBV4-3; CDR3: CASSQLVGYEQYF; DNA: TGCGCCAGCAGCCAACTAGTGGGGTACGAGCAGTACTTC
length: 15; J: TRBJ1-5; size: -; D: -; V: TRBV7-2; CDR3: CASSLNGGSNQPQHF; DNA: TGTGCCAGCAGCTTAAATGGGGGGAGCAATCAGCCCCAGCATTTT
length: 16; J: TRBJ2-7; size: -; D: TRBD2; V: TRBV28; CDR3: CASSSPGLAGTYEQYF; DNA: TGTGCCAGCAGTTCGCCGGGACTAGCGGGTACCTACGAGCAGTACTTC
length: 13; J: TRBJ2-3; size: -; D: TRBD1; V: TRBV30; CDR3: CAWDRGAADTQYF; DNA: TGTGCCTGGGACAGGGGGGCTGCAGATACGCAGTATTTT
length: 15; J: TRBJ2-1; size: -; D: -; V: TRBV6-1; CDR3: CASIPFEGGNNEQFF; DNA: TGTGCCAGCATCCCGTTCGAGGGTGGAAACAATGAGCAGTTCTTC
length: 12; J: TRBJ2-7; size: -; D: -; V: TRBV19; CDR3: CASMKEGYEQYF; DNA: TGTGCCAGTATGAAGGAAGGATACGAGCAGTACTTC
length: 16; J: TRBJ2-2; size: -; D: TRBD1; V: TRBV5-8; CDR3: CASSFATGGTTGELFF; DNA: TGTGCCAGCAGCTTCGCTACAGGGGGTACCACCGGGGAGCTGTTTTTT
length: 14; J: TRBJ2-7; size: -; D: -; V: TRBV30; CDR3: CAWSGASPLYEQYF; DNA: TGTGCCTGGAGTGGCGCTAGCCCTCTCTACGAGCAGTACTTC
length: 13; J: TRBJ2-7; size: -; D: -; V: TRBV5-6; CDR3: CASSSLSLREQYF; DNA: TGTGCCAGCAGCTCCCTCTCTCTCCGCGAGCAGTACTTC
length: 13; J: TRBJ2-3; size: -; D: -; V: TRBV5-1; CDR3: CASSPLTTDTQYF; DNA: TGCGCCAGCAGCCCCCTGACCACAGATACGCAGTATTTT
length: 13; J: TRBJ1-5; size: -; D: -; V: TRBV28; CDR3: CASSLPWGPPQHF; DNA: TGTGCCAGCAGTTTACCCTGGGGACCGCCCCAGCATTTT
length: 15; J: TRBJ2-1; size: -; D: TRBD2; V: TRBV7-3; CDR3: CASSQEASGYNEQFF; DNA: TGTGCCAGCAGCCAAGAGGCTAGCGGCTACAATGAGCAGTTCTTC
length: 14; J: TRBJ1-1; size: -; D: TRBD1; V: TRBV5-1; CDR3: CASSALGTGNEAFF; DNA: TGCGCCAGCAGCGCACTCGGGACAGGAAATGAAGCTTTCTTT
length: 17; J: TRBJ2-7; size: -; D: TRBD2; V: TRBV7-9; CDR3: CASSLGGGLAGSYEQYF; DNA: TGTGCCAGCAGCTTAGGTGGGGGACTAGCGGGCTCCTACGAGCAGTACTTC
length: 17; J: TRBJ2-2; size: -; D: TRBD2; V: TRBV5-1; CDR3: CASSLNSLAGATGELFF; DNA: TGCGCCAGCAGCTTAAACTCTCTAGCGGGAGCCACCGGGGAGCTGTTTTTT
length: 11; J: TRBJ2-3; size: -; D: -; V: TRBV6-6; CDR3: CASSTTDTQYF; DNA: TGTGCCAGCAGTACTACAGATACGCAGTATTTT
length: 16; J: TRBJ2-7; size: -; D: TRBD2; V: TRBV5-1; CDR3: CASRRAGGTKSYEQYF; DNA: TGCGCCAGCAGGAGGGCGGGAGGAACGAAATCCTACGAGCAGTACTTC
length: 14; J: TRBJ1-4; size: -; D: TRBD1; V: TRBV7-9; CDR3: CASSPDRVGEKLFF; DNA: TGTGCCAGCTCCCCGGACAGGGTCGGTGAAAAACTGTTTTTT